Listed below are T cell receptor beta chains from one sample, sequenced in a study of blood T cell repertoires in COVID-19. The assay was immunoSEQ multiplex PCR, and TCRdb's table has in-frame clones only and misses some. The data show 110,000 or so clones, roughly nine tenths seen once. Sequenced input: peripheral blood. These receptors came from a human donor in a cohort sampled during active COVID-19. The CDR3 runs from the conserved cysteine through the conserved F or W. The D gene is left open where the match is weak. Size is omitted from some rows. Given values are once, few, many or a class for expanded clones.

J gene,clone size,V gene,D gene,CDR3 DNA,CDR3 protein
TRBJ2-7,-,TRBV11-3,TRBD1,TGTGCCAGCAGCTCTGACAGGGGCGAGCAGTACTTC,CASSSDRGEQYF
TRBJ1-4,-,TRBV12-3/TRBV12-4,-,TGTGCCAGCAGTTTAGCCCACCCGGGAAAACTGTTTTTT,CASSLAHPGKLFF
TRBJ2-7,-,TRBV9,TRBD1,TGTGCCAGCAGCGCACAAATGGGACAGCCCGACGAGCAGTACTTC,CASSAQMGQPDEQYF
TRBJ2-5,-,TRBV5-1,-,TGCGCCAGCAGTTTGACTAGTGTCCAAGAGACCCAGTACTTC,CASSLTSVQETQYF
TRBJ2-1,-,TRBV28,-,TGTGCCAGCAGTCAGACAGCCTACAATGAGCAGTTCTTC,CASSQTAYNEQFF
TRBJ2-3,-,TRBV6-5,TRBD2,TGTGCCAGCAGGGGACTAGCGGGCAACACAGATACGCAGTATTTT,CASRGLAGNTDTQYF
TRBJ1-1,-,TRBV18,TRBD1,TGTGCCAGCTCACCACAATCCGGGACAGGGCAGGATGAAGCTTTCTTT,CASSPQSGTGQDEAFF
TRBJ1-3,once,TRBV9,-,TGTGCCAGCGGGGAGCAGTCTGGAAACACCATATATTTT,CASGEQSGNTIYF
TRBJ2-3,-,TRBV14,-,TGTGCCAGCAGCCAAGGATCAGGGTCCTTCACAGATACGCAGTATTTT,CASSQGSGSFTDTQYF
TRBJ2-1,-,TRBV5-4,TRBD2,TGTGCCAGCAGCACCGGGACTAGCCCCAATGAGCAGTTCTTC,CASSTGTSPNEQFF
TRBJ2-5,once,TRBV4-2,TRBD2,TGTGCCAGCAGCCAGACTAGCGGGACCCAAGAGACCCAGTACTTC,CASSQTSGTQETQYF
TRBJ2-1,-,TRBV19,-,TGTGCCAGTCGCGGAAGGGGGGGTGGCTCCTACAATGAGCAGTTCTTC,CASRGRGGGSYNEQFF
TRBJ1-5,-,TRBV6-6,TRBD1,TGTGCCAGCAGTCCCCGGACAGGGTGGGAAAGCAATCAGCCCCAGCATTTT,CASSPRTGWESNQPQHF
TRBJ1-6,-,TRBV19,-,TGTGCCAGTAGCTCGAGCTCCTATAATTCACCCCTCCACTTT,CASSSSSYNSPLHF
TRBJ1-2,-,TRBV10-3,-,TGTGCCATCAGTGATCTATCAGGGGCTGGTGATGGCTACACCTTC,CAISDLSGAGDGYTF
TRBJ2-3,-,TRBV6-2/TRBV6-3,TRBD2,TGTGCCAGCAGCCTAGCGGGAGCCCCAGATACGCAGTATTTT,CASSLAGAPDTQYF
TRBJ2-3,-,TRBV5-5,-,TGTGCCAGCAGCATGCTACAGGGTTCGGCAGATACGCAGTATTTT,CASSMLQGSADTQYF
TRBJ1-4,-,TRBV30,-,TGTGCCTGGAATAAGGGGCTTGCAACTAATGAAAAACTGTTTTTT,CAWNKGLATNEKLFF
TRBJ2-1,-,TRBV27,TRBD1,TGTGCCAGCAGCGTTCCGGGACAGGCCCCGTTAGGGTCTTACAATGAGCAGTTCTTC,CASSVPGQAPLGSYNEQFF
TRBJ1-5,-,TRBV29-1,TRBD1,TGCAGCGCCTTGACAGGGGATCAGCCCCAGCATTTT,CSALTGDQPQHF
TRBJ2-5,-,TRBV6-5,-,TGTGCCAGCAGTTACTCCGGGAAAGAGACCCAGTACTTC,CASSYSGKETQYF
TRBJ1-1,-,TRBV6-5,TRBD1,TGTGCCAGCAGATTGACAGGGAGGCACACTGAAGCTTTCTTT,CASRLTGRHTEAFF
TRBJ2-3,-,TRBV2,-,TGTGCCACCCAACGAGGCGACTTCACAGATACGCAGTATTTT,CATQRGDFTDTQYF
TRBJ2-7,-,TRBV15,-,TGTGCCACCAGCAGGGAGTACGAGCAGTACTTC,CATSREYEQYF
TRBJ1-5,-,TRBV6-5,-,TGTGCCAGCTCGGGGCGGGGGAGCAATCAGCCCCAGCATTTT,CASSGRGSNQPQHF
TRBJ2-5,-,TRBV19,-,TGTGCCAGTAGTATTTCGACAGGCTTCCAAGAGACCCAGTACTTC,CASSISTGFQETQYF
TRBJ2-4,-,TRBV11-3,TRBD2,TGTGCCAGCAGCGTCACGACTAGCGGAAACATTCAGTACTTC,CASSVTTSGNIQYF
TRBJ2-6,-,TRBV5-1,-,TGCGCCAGCAGCTTGGCCGAGGGAAGCTCTGGGGCCAACGTCCTGACTTTC,CASSLAEGSSGANVLTF
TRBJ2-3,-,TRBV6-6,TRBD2,TGTGCCAGCACCGAATTGACTAGCGGGATCACAGATACGCAGTATTTT,CASTELTSGITDTQYF
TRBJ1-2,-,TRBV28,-,TGTGCCAGCAGGTATTCAGGGGACCGAAACTATGGCTACACCTTC,CASRYSGDRNYGYTF
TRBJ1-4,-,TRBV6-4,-,TGTGCCAGCAGCGCCGCTGGGGGGATAGGAGAAAAACTGTTTTTT,CASSAAGGIGEKLFF
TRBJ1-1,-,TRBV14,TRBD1,TGTGCCAGCAGTAGACAGGGCATGAACACTGAAGCTTTCTTT,CASSRQGMNTEAFF
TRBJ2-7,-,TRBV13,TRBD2,TGTGCCAGCCACCGACTAGCGGGCTACGAGCAGTACTTC,CASHRLAGYEQYF
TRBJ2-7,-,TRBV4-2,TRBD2,TGTGCCAGCAGCCAAGATCCCTTAGCGGGAGGGCCTGGGTACGAGCAGTACTTC,CASSQDPLAGGPGYEQYF
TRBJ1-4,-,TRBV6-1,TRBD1,TGTGCCAGCAGTGATTTCGGCGGGACAGGAAATGAAAAACTGTTTTTT,CASSDFGGTGNEKLFF
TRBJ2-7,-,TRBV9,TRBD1,TGTGCCAGCAGCTCTAGGGGGGGACAGGGCCTCTACGAGCAGTACTTC,CASSSRGGQGLYEQYF
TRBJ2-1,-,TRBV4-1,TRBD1,TGCGCCAGCAGCCTAAGTGGGGACAGGCGCTCCTACAATGAGCAGTTCTTC,CASSLSGDRRSYNEQFF
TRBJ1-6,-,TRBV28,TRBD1,TGTGCCAGCCAGACAGGGGGCGCGTCACCCCTCCACTTT,CASQTGGASPLHF
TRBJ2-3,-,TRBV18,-,TGTGCCAGCTCACCAAGGAAGGGTGGGGGACAATTCACAGATACGCAGTATTTT,CASSPRKGGGQFTDTQYF
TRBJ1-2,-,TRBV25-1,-,TGTGCCAGCAGCGATCGTCGGGAGGTGGGCTATGGCTACACCTTC,CASSDRREVGYGYTF
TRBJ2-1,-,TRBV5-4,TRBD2,TGTGCCAGCAGCGAGACTAGCGACCTAAGCTACAATGAGCAGTTCTTC,CASSETSDLSYNEQFF
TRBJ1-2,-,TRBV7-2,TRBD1,TGTGCCAGCAGCCCTAGGACAGGGGACTTCTATGGCTACACCTTC,CASSPRTGDFYGYTF
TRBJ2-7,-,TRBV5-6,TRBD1,TGTGCCAGCAGCTGGGGTAGGGGGCAGGGGGCCTTC,CASSWGRGQGAF
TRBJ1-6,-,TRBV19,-,TGTGCCAGCAAAGACAAGGAGGGAGTTGGAAATTCACCCCTCCACTTT,CASKDKEGVGNSPLHF
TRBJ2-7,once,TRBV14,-,TGTGCCAGCAGCCAAGGGCCGGGAAGGTCGTCCTACGAGCAGTACTTC,CASSQGPGRSSYEQYF
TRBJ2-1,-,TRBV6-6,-,TGTGCCAGCAGTCGATCGACAGCTATTGGTACCTACAATGAGCAGTTCTTC,CASSRSTAIGTYNEQFF
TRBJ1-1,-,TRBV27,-,TGTGCCAGCAGTACCCTAGACAGTTACACTGAAGCTTTCTTT,CASSTLDSYTEAFF
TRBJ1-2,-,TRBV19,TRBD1,TGTGCCAGTAGCCCCGACAGGGGCAACGGCTACACCTTC,CASSPDRGNGYTF
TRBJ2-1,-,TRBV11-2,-,TGTGCCAGCAGCACCGCGTGGCGGGAAACGCACAATGAGCAGTTCTTC,CASSTAWRETHNEQFF
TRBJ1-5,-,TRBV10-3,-,TGTGCCATCAGTGCCGGGTCAAGCAATCAGCCCCAGCATTTT,CAISAGSSNQPQHF
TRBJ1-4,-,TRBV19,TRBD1,TGTGCCAGTAGCAGGACAGGGGGAGAGGAAAAACTGTTTTTT,CASSRTGGEEKLFF
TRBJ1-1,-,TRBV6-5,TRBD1,TGTGCCAGCAGCCTCCCAGGGGGCCGCACTGAAGCTTTCTTT,CASSLPGGRTEAFF
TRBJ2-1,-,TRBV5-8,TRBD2,TGTGCCAGCAGCTTAGCGGGAGCTTACAATGAGCAGTTCTTC,CASSLAGAYNEQFF
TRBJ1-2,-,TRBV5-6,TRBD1,TGTGCCAGCAGCTTGTCCGGGACAGCGACAATCCGGGGCTATGGCTACACCTTC,CASSLSGTATIRGYGYTF